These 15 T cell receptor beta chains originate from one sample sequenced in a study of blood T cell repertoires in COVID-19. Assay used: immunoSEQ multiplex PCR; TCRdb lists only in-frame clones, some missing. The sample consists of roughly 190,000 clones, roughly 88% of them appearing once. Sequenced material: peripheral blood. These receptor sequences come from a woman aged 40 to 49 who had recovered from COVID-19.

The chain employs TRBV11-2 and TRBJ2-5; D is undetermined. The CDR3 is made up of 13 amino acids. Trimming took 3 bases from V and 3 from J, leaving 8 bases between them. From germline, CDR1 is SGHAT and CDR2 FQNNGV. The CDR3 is CASSFQQEETQYF. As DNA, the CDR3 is TGTGCCAGCAGCTTCCAACAAGAAGAGACCCAGTACTTC.

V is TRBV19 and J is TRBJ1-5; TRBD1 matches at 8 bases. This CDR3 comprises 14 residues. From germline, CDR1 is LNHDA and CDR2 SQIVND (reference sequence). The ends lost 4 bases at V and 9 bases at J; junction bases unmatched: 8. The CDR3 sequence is CASSTGQGPMPQHF. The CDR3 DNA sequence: TGTGCCAGTAGTACCGGACAGGGTCCTATGCCCCAGCATTTT.

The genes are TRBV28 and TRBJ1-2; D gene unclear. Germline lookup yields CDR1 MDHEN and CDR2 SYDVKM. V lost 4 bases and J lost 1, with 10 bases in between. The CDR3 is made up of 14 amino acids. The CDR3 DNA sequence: TGTGCCAGCAGTTCCTTTACAGTTAACTATGGCTACACCTTC. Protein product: CASSSFTVNYGYTF.

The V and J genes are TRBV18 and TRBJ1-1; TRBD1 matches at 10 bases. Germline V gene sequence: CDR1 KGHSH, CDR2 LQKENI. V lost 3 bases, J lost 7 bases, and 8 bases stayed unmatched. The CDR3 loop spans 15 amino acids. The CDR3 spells CASSPGTGENSEAFF. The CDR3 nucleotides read TGTGCCAGCTCACCCGGGACAGGGGAAAATAGTGAAGCTTTCTTT. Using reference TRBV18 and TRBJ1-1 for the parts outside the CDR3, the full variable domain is NAGVMQNPRHLVRRRGQEARLRCSPMKGHSHVYWYRQLPEEGLKFMVYLQKENIIDESGMPKERFSAEFPKEGPSILRIQQVVRGDSAAYFCASSPGTGENSEAFFGQGTRLTVV.

CDR3: CASSADRGPSYEQYF. The CDR3 DNA reads TGTGCCAGCAGCGCCGACAGGGGACCCTCTTACGAGCAGTACTTC. J is TRBJ2-7 and V is TRBV6-4, with TRBD1 matching over 8 bases. Germline V lookup: CDR1 MRHNA, CDR2 SNTAGT. With V trimmed by 6 bases and J by 4 bases, 11 bases remained unmatched. The CDR3 is 15 amino acids.

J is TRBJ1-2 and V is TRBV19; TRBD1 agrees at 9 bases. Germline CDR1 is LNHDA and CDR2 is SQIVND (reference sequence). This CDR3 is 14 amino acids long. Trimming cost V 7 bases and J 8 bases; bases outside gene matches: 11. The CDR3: CASIPHGTGRGYTF. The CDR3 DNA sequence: TGTGCCAGTATTCCACACGGGACAGGGAGAGGCTACACCTTC.

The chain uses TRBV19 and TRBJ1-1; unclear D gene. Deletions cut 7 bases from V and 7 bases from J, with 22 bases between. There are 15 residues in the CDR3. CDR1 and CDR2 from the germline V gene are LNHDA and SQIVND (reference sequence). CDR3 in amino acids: CASIPDVYRGGEAFF. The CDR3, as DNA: TGTGCCAGTATCCCGGATGTCTATCGAGGCGGTGAAGCTTTCTTT.

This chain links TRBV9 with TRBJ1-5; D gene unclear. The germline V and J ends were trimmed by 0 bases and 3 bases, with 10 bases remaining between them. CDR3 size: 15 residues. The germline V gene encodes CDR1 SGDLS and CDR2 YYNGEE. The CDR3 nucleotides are TGTGCCAGCAGCGTAGCTACCGGGGTCAATCAGCCCCAGCATTTT. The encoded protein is CASSVATGVNQPQHF.

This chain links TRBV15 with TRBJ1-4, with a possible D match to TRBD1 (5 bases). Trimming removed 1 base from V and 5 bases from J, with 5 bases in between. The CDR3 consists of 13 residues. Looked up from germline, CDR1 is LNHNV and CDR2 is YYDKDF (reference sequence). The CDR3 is CATSRGQNEKLFF. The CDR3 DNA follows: TGTGCCACCAGCAGAGGACAGAATGAAAAACTGTTTTTT.

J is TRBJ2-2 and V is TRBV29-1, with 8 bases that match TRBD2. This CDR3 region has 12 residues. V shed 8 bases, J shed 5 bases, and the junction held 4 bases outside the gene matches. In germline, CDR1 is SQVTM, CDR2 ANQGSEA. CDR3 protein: CSSRGGTGELFF. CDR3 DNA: TGCAGCTCTCGGGGGGGGACCGGGGAGCTGTTTTTT.

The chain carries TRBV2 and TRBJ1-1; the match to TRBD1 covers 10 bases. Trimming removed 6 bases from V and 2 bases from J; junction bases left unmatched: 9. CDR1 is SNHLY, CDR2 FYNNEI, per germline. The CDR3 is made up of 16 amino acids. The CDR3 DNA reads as TGTGCCAGCAGAGACAGGGGGCGAGGAGGCAACACTGAAGCTTTCTTT. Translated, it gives CASRDRGRGGNTEAFF.

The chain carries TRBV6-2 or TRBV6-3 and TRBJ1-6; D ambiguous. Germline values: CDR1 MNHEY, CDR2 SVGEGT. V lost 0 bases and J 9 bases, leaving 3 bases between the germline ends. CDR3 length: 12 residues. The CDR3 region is CASSYSSSPLHF. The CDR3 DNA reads TGTGCCAGCAGTTACTCGAGTTCACCCCTCCACTTT.

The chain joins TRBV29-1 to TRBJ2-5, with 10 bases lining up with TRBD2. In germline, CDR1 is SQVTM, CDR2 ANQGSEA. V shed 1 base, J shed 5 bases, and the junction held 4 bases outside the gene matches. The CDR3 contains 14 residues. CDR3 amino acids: CSVEGLAGVETQYF. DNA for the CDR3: TGCAGCGTTGAAGGGCTAGCGGGAGTGGAGACCCAGTACTTC.

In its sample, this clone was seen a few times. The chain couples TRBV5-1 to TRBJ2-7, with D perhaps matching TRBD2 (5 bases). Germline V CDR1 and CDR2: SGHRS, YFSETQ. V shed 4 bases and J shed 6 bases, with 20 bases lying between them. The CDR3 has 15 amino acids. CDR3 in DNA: TGCGCCAGCAGCCTCCAATCGGGCGCACGGGGCGAGCAGTACTTC. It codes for CASSLQSGARGEQYF.

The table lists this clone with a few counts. The CDR3 is CASSLFREGYTF. CDR3 DNA: TGTGCCAGCAGCTTATTCAGGGAAGGCTACACCTTC. The chain recombines TRBV7-9 with TRBJ1-2; tentatively, D is TRBD1 (5 bases). CDR1 is SEHNR and CDR2 is FQNEAQ in the germline V gene (reference sequence). Trimming cost V 2 bases and J 8 bases, with 9 bases left between them. The CDR3 extends over 12 amino acids. The complete variable domain, with remaining parts taken from reference TRBV7-9 and TRBJ1-2, reads DTGVSQNPRHKITKRGQNVTFRCDPISEHNRLYWYRQTLGQGPEFLTYFQNEAQLEKSRLLSDRFSAERPKGSFSTLEIQRTEQGDSAMYLCASSLFREGYTFGSGTRLTVV.